A selection of T cell receptor beta chains follows, all from one sample in a study of chemoradiotherapy in HPV16-positive cancers. Clones were read by immunoSEQ multiplex PCR, and TCRdb kept only the in-frame ones, dropping some. Among approximately 12,000 clones listed, 50% to 75% were seen once. The sample here was taken from a patient who underwent chemoradiotherapy. The receptors here all came from a human donor with HPV-associated anogenital cancer. Both conserved end residues are part of each CDR3. D genes are given only for firm matches. Clone size is not always given. Where it is, it says once, few, many or a class for expanded clones.

-	few	TRBV4-1	TRBJ2-6	TGCGCCAGCAGCCAAGTGGACATGGGCATGACCGGGGCCAACGTCCTGACTTTC	CASSQVDMGMTGANVLTF
TRBD1	-	TRBV5-1	TRBJ2-1	TGCGCCAGCAGCTTGGCCAGGGACAGCTCCTACAATGAGCAGTTCTTC	CASSLARDSSYNEQFF
-	-	TRBV28	TRBJ2-5	TGTGCCAGTTCGGGGGCCTTAGGGCAAGAGACCCAGTACTTC	CASSGALGQETQYF
-	-	TRBV29-1	TRBJ2-6	TGCAGCGTTTTTGGCAGCAGCTCTGGGGCCAACGTCCTGACTTTC	CSVFGSSSGANVLTF
-	-	TRBV6-1	TRBJ1-6	TGTGCCAGCAGTGAAATACTCCCCCAAAATTCACCCCTCCACTTT	CASSEILPQNSPLHF
-	medium-sized	TRBV15	TRBJ2-2	TGTGCCACCAGCAGAAGAGGCACCGGGGAGCTGTTTTTT	CATSRRGTGELFF
-	-	TRBV5-1	TRBJ2-2	TGCGCCAGCAGCTTGGCGACCCAGGGTGCCACCGGGGAGCTGTTTTTT	CASSLATQGATGELFF
-	-	TRBV27	TRBJ1-1	TGTGCCAGCAGTTTAGGGGGATCCACTGAAGCTTTCTTT	CASSLGGSTEAFF
-	-	TRBV10-3	TRBJ2-5	TGTGCCATCAGTGACAAGGTGGGGATAGGGGAGACCCAGTACTTC	CAISDKVGIGETQYF
TRBD1	-	TRBV5-1	TRBJ1-1	TGCGCCAGCAGCCCCGGACAGGGAGGGACTGAAGCTTTCTTT	CASSPGQGGTEAFF
-	large	TRBV4-1	TRBJ1-1	TGCGCCAGCAGCCAAGGACAGTACAACAAGAACACTGAAGCTTTCTTT	CASSQGQYNKNTEAFF
-	-	TRBV15	TRBJ2-5	TGTGCCACCAGCAGAGAGGGGGGACAGCCTGAGACCCAGTACTTC	CATSREGGQPETQYF
TRBD1	-	TRBV2	TRBJ1-3	TGTGCCAGCAGTGATCCAGGGGGCGGAAACACCATATATTTT	CASSDPGGGNTIYF
-	-	TRBV5-4	TRBJ1-5	TGTGCCAGCAGCTTGGCAGGGCCTAATCAGCCCCAGCATTTT	CASSLAGPNQPQHF
TRBD1	-	TRBV7-9	TRBJ2-5	TGTGCCAGCACCCCGACAGGGGCCCAAGAGACCCAGTACTTC	CASTPTGAQETQYF
-	-	TRBV28	TRBJ1-5	TGTGCCAGCAGTTTAAGAGGCCCGGAAAATCAGCCCCAGCATTTT	CASSLRGPENQPQHF